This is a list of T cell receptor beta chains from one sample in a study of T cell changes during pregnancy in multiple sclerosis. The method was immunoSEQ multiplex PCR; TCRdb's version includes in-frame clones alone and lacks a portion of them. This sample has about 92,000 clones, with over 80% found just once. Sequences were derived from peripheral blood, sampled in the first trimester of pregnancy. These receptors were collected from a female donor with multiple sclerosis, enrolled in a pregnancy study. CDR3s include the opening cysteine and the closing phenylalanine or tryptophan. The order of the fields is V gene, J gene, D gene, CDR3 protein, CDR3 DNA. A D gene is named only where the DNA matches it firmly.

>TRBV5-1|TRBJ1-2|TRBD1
CASSEQQGADYGYTF
TGCGCCAGCAGCGAACAACAGGGGGCAGACTATGGCTACACCTTC
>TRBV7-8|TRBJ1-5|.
CASSLDGRDDQPQHF
TGTGCCAGCAGCTTAGACGGGAGGGACGATCAGCCCCAGCATTTT
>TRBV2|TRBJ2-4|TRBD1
CASSETTGTEAKNIQYF
TGTGCCAGCAGTGAAACCACTGGGACAGAAGCCAAAAACATTCAGTACTTC
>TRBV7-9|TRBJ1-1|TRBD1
CASSPDRGFTEAFF
TGTGCCAGCAGCCCTGACAGGGGGTTCACTGAAGCTTTCTTT
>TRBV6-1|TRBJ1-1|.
CASSEAQGTEAFF
TGTGCCAGCAGTGAAGCCCAGGGGACTGAAGCTTTCTTT
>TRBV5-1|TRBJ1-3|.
CASSPEGQQASGNTIYF
TGCGCCAGCAGCCCGGAAGGACAACAAGCCTCTGGAAACACCATATATTTT
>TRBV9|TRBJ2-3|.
CASSVVGGSTDTQYF
TGTGCCAGCAGCGTAGTAGGCGGGAGCACAGATACGCAGTATTTT
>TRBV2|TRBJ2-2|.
CASRRQTNTGELFF
TGTGCCAGCAGGAGACAGACGAACACCGGGGAGCTGTTTTTT
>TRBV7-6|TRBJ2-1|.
CASSRGGLAGNEQFF
TGTGCCAGCAGCAGGGGGGGGCTAGCCGGGAATGAGCAGTTCTTC
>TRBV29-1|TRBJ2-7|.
CSVEGIVGDEQYF
TGCAGCGTTGAAGGAATAGTCGGGGACGAGCAGTACTTC
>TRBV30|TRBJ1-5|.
CAWSVRREGQPQHF
TGTGCCTGGAGTGTACGGAGGGAGGGTCAGCCCCAGCATTTT
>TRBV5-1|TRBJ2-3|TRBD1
CASSLGTGEADTQYF
TGCGCCAGCAGCTTGGGGACAGGGGAGGCAGATACGCAGTATTTT
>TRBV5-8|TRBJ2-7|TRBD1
CASTLKGGTGSYEQYF
TGTGCCAGCACTCTTAAGGGGGGGACAGGGAGCTACGAGCAGTACTTC
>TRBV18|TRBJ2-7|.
CASSPQRGGRTSYEQYF
TGTGCCAGCTCACCACAGAGGGGTGGGAGGACCTCCTACGAGCAGTACTTC
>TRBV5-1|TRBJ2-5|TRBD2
CASSYGEGWGGETQYF
TGCGCCAGCAGCTACGGCGAGGGTTGGGGAGGGGAGACCCAGTACTTC
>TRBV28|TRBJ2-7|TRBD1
CASSLPLDRGIVYEQYF
TGTGCCAGCAGTTTACCGCTGGACAGGGGGATCGTATACGAGCAGTACTTC